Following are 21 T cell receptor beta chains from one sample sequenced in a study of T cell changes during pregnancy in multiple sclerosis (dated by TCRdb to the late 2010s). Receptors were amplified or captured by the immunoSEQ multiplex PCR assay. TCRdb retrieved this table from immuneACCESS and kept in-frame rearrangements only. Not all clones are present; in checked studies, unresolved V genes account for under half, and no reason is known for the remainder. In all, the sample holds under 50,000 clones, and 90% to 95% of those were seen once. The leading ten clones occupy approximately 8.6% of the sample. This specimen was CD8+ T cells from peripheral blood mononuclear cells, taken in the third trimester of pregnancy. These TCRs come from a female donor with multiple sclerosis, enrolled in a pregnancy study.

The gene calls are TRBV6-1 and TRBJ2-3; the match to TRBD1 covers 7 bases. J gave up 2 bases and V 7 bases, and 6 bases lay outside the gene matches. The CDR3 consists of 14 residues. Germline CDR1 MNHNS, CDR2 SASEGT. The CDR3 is CASTGTANTDTQYF. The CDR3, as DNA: TGTGCCAGCACTGGGACAGCAAACACAGATACGCAGTATTTT.

CDR3 loop: CASSQTGGRTEAFF. CDR3 nucleotide sequence: TGTGCCAGCAGCCAGACAGGGGGACGCACTGAAGCTTTCTTT. The chain uses TRBV7-3 and TRBJ1-1, with TRBD1 identical over 9 bases. The V segment lost 5 bases and the J segment 4 bases; nucleotides outside the gene matches: 5. This CDR3 is 14 amino acids long. Germline V gives CDR1 SGHTA, CDR2 FQGTGA.

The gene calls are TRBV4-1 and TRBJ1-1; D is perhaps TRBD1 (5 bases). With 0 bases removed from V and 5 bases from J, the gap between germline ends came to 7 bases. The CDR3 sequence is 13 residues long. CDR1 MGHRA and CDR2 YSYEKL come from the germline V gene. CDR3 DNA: TGCGCCAGCAGCCAAGACAGGGAAACTGAAGCTTTCTTT. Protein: CASSQDRETEAFF.

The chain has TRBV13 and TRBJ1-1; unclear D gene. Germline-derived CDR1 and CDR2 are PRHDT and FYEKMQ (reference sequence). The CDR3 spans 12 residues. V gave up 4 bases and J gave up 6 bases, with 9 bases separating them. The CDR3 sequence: CASSSSISEAFF. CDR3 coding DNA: TGTGCCAGCAGCTCCAGTATCTCTGAAGCTTTCTTT.

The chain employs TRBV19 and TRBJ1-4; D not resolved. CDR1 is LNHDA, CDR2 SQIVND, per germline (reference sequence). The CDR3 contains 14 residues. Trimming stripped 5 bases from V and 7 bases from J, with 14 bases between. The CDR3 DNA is TGTGCCAGTAGTCCACTCCCTGGTATTGAAAAACTGTTTTTT. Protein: CASSPLPGIEKLFF.

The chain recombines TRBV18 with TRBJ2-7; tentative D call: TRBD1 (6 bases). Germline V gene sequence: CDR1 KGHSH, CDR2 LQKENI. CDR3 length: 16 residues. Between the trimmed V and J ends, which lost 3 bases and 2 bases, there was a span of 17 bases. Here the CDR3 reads CASSPQNRDRTYEQYF. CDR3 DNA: TGTGCCAGCTCACCTCAAAACAGAGACAGGACCTACGAGCAGTACTTC.

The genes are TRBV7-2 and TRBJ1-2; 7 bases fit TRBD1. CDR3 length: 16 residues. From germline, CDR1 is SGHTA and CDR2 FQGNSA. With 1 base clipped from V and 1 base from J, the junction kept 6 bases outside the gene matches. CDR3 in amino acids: CASSLGGDSLNYGYTF. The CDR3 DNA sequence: TGTGCCAGCAGCTTAGGGGGGGACAGCCTTAACTATGGCTACACCTTC.

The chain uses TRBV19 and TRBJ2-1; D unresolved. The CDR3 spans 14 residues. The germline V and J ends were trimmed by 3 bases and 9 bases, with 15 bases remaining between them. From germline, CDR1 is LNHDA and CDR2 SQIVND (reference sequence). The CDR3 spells CASSIVLETGEQFF. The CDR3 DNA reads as TGTGCCAGTAGTATCGTTCTAGAGACCGGTGAGCAGTTCTTC.

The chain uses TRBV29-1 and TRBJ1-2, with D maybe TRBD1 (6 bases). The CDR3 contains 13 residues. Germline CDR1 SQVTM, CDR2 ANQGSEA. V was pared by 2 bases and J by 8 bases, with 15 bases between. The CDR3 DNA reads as TGCAGCGTTGAATTTGGGGGGGCAAGAGGCTACACCTTC. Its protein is CSVEFGGARGYTF.

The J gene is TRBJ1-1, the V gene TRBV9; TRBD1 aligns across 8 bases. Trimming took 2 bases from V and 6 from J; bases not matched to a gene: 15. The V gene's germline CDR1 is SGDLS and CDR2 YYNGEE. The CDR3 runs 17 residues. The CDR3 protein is CASSVSGTGYGGPEAFF. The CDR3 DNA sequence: TGTGCCAGCAGCGTGTCCGGGACAGGATACGGAGGTCCTGAAGCTTTCTTT. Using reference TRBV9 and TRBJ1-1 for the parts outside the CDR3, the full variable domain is DSGVTQTPKHLITATGQRVTLRCSPRSGDLSVYWYQQSLDQGLQFLIQYYNGEERAKGNILERFSAQQFPDLHSELNLSSLELGDSALYFCASSVSGTGYGGPEAFFGQGTRLTVV.

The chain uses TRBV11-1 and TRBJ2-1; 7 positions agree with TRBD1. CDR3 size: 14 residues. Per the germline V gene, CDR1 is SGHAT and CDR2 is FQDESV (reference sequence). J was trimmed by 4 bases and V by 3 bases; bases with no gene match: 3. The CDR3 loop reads CASSFETGYNEQFF. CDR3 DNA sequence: TGTGCCAGCAGCTTCGAGACAGGGTACAATGAGCAGTTCTTC.

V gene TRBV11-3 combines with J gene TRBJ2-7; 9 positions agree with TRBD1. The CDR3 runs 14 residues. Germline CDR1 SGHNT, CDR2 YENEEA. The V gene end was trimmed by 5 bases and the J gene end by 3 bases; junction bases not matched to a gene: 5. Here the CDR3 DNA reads TGTGCCAGCAGCCGCGGGACAGGGAGCTACGAGCAGTACTTC. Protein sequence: CASSRGTGSYEQYF.

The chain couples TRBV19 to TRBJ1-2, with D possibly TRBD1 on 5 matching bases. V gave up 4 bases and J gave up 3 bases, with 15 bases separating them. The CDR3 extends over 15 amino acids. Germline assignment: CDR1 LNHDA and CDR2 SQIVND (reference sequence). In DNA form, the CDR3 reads TGTGCCAGTAGTACTCGGGAGGGGAAGGACTATGGCTACACCTTC. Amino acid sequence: CASSTREGKDYGYTF.

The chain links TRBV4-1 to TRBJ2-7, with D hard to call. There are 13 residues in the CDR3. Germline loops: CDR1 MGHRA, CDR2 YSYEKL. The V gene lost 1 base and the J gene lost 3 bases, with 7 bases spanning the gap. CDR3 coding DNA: TGCGCCAGCAGCCAAGGGTCCGGCTACGAGCAGTACTTC. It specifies CASSQGSGYEQYF.

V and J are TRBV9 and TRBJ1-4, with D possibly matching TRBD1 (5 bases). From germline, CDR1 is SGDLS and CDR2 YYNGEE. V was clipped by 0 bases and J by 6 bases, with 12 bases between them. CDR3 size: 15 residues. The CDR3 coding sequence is TGTGCCAGCAGCGTAGCCGACAGAATACATGAAAAACTGTTTTTT. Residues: CASSVADRIHEKLFF. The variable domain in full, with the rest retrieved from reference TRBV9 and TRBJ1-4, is DSGVTQTPKHLITATGQRVTLRCSPRSGDLSVYWYQQSLDQGLQFLIQYYNGEERAKGNILERFSAQQFPDLHSELNLSSLELGDSALYFCASSVADRIHEKLFFGSGTQLSVL.

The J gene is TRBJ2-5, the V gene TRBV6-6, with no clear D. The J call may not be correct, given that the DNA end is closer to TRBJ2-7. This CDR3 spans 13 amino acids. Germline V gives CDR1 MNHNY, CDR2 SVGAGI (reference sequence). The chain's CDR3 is CASSYYQVYEQYF. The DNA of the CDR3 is TGTGCCAGCAGTTACTACCAGGTATACGAGCAGTACTTC.

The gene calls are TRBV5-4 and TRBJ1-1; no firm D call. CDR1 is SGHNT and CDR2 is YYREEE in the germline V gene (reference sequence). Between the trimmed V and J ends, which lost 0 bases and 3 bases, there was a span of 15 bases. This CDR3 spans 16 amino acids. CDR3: CASSLGEGIWDTEAFF. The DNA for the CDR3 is TGTGCCAGCAGCTTGGGAGAGGGCATCTGGGACACTGAAGCTTTCTTT.

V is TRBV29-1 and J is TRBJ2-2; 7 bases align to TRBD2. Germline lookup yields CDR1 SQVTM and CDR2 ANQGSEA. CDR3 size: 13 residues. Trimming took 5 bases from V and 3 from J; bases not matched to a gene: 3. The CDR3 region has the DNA TGCAGCGTTCCCCGGGGGGACACCGGGGAGCTGTTTTTT. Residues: CSVPRGDTGELFF.

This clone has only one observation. This CDR3 reads CASSLEAGGGAGGYTF. DNA of the CDR3: TGTGCCAGCAGTCTAGAAGCCGGGGGGGGCGCCGGTGGCTACACCTTC. This rearrangement joins TRBV27 to TRBJ1-2; D may be TRBD1 (6 bases). Trimming left V 5 bases short and J 7 bases short, with 23 bases between. CDR1 is MNHEY, CDR2 SMNVEV, per germline (reference sequence). The length of the CDR3 is 16 residues.

The CDR3 region has the DNA TGTGCCAGTAGTCCGGGACACAACACTGAAGCTTTCTTT. It translates to CASSPGHNTEAFF. The rearrangement uses TRBV19 and TRBJ1-1, with a possible D match to TRBD1 (6 bases). Germline assignment: CDR1 LNHDA and CDR2 SQIVND (reference sequence). V gave up 5 bases and J gave up 2 bases, with 9 bases separating them. The CDR3 is 13 residues long.

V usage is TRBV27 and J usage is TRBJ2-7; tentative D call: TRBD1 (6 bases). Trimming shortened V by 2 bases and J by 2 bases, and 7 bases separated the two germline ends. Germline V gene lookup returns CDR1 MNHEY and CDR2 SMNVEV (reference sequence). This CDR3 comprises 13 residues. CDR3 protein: CASSLQGTYEQYF. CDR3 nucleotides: TGTGCCAGCAGTTTACAGGGGACCTACGAGCAGTACTTC.